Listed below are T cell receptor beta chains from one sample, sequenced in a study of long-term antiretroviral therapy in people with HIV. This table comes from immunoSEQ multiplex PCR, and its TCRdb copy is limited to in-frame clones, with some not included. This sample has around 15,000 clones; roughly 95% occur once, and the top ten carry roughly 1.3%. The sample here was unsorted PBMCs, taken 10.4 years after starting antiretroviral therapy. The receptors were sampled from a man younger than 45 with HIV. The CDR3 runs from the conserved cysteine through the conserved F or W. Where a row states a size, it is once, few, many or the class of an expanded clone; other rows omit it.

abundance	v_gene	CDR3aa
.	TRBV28	CASSFGGAGNSAYGYTF
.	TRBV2	CASRRDSRTDTQYF
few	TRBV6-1	CASCTGSPNEQFF
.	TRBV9	CASSVDGNRPPTQYF
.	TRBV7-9	CASSLSGVDYEQYF
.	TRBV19	CASISPGSSGNTIYF
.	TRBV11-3	CASSLNGGVQETQYF
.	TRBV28	CASSASGTGGAMDTEAFF
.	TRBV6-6	CASSLLSAPLHF
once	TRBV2	CASSEQGTGRGDIQYF
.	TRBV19	CASRGYSNQPQHF
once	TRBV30	CAWARDTNTDTQYF
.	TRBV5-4	CASSLGGLTFSGNTIYF
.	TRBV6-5	CASSYSKVYGSPLHF
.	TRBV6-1	CASSERMRGESDTQYF
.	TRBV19	CASSPTGTGGTGELFF
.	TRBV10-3	CAISESKGDITEAFF
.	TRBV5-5	CASSLDLVIGATEAFF
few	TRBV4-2	CASSQEAGGKGIANTGELFF
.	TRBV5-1	CASSLGAGDTGELFF
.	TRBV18	CASSPNRGKETQYF
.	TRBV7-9	CASSYYGQEAFF
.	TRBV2	CASCIGGDNTEAFF
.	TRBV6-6	CASSTTGGGMTEQYF
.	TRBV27	CASSPDRNYGYTF
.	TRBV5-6	CASTTLGQTYNEQFF